The rows below give T cell receptor beta chains drawn from one sample of a study of cytomegalovirus exposure and HLA in healthy donors. Clones were read by immunoSEQ multiplex PCR, and TCRdb kept only the in-frame ones, dropping some. Of under 200,000 clones listed, just under 80% are singletons. The sequencing input was PBMCs. Source of these receptors: a man aged 30-40 years in good health and CMV-seronegative. CDR3s include the opening cysteine and the closing phenylalanine or tryptophan. A D gene is named only where the DNA matches it firmly. Only part of the rows carry a size: once, few, many, or a class if the clone is expanded.

v_call	clone_size	j_call	d_call	cdr3_length	cdr3_aa	cdr3_nt
TRBV28	once	TRBJ2-1	-	15	CASRGAGVGRNEQFF	TGTGCCAGCAGAGGGGCAGGGGTTGGGCGCAATGAGCAGTTCTTC
TRBV5-8	-	TRBJ2-5	TRBD2	13	CASIRLAGETQYF	TGTGCCAGCATTCGACTAGCGGGAGAGACCCAGTACTTC
TRBV2	few	TRBJ1-5	TRBD1	14	CASSTTGSNQPQHF	TGTGCCAGCAGTACGACAGGGAGCAATCAGCCCCAGCATTTT
TRBV11-2	-	TRBJ1-5	TRBD1	15	CASSLTGYSNQPQHF	TGTGCCAGCAGTCTGACAGGGTACAGCAATCAGCCCCAGCATTTT
TRBV6-5	-	TRBJ2-5	-	14	CASSRATTQETQYF	TGTGCCAGCAGTCGCGCGACTACGCAAGAGACCCAGTACTTC
TRBV6-4	many	TRBJ2-2	-	14	CASSDSEETGELFF	TGTGCCAGCAGTGACTCCGAGGAGACCGGGGAGCTGTTTTTT
TRBV7-2	-	TRBJ1-2	-	15	CASSPIDRGGYGYTF	TGTGCCAGCAGCCCAATTGACCGGGGGGGCTATGGCTACACCTTC
TRBV28	-	TRBJ1-5	-	14	CASSLVTGNQPQHF	TGTGCCAGCAGTTTGGTGACAGGCAATCAGCCCCAGCATTTT
TRBV19	-	TRBJ2-3	TRBD2	15	CASTTGGRGTDTQYF	TGTGCCAGTACCACTGGCGGGAGGGGTACAGATACGCAGTATTTT
TRBV11-2	-	TRBJ2-1	TRBD1	16	CASSPPGQISYNEQFF	TGTGCCAGCAGCCCACCGGGACAGATCTCCTACAATGAGCAGTTCTTC
TRBV6-6	-	TRBJ2-3	-	14	CASSYSTGSDTQYF	TGTGCCAGCAGTTACTCGACAGGTTCGGATACGCAGTATTTT
TRBV7-8	-	TRBJ2-7	-	15	CASSFTLDGDYEQYF	TGTGCCAGCAGCTTCACCCTTGACGGAGACTACGAGCAGTACTTC
TRBV7-8	-	TRBJ1-5	TRBD1	15	CASSLGVGQAQPQHF	TGTGCCAGCAGCTTAGGGGTCGGACAGGCTCAGCCCCAGCATTTT
TRBV6-1	-	TRBJ2-7	TRBD2	15	CASSGGLADPYEQYF	TGTGCCAGCAGTGGGGGACTAGCGGACCCCTACGAGCAGTACTTC
TRBV11-2	once	TRBJ2-7	-	15	CASSLDPDSSYEQYF	TGTGCCAGCAGCTTAGATCCGGACAGTTCCTACGAGCAGTACTTC
TRBV5-1	-	TRBJ2-7	TRBD2	15	CASSLVPATSIEQYF	TGCGCCAGCAGCTTGGTCCCTGCGACTAGCATTGAGCAGTACTTC
TRBV29-1	-	TRBJ1-1	TRBD1	14	CSVDGQGVKGEAFF	TGCAGCGTAGACGGACAGGGGGTTAAAGGTGAAGCTTTCTTT
TRBV5-4	-	TRBJ2-7	-	15	CASSLRSVGLYEQYF	TGTGCCAGCAGCTTAAGAAGCGTAGGACTATACGAGCAGTACTTC
TRBV19	once	TRBJ1-1	TRBD1	14	CASSIRQGDTEAFF	TGTGCCAGTAGTATTAGACAGGGAGACACTGAAGCTTTCTTT
TRBV30	-	TRBJ1-1	-	13	CAWSPGLRTEAFF	TGTGCCTGGAGTCCCGGTCTGAGGACTGAAGCTTTCTTT
TRBV30	-	TRBJ2-4	-	15	CAWSVFQLAKNIQYF	TGTGCCTGGAGTGTCTTCCAACTAGCCAAAAACATTCAGTACTTC
TRBV27	-	TRBJ2-7	TRBD2	15	CASRSPSGGTYEQYF	TGTGCCAGCAGGAGTCCTAGCGGAGGGACCTACGAGCAGTACTTC